Following are 23 T cell receptor beta chains from one sample sequenced in a study of T-cell reconstitution after alpha-beta-depleted transplantation in children. Unique molecular identifiers were built into the TCRbeta library. TCRdb reprocessed the PCR reads via MiXCR and lists one record per CDR3 protein. The repertoire includes 780,000 or so distinct CDR3 sequences, 15% to 20% of them detected once, and roughly 5% sits in the top ten. Sample: PBMCs, mostly from graft donor cells, taken 360 days after TCRalphabeta/CD19-depleted stem cell transplant. These TCRs come from a male patient younger than 18 who had a stem cell transplant for acute lymphoblastic leukemia, so the T cells may come from the graft donor.

In its sample, this clonotype was seen a few times. This chain uses TRBV4-2 with TRBJ2-1; D could derive from TRBD1 or TRBD2 (6 bases each). CDR1 LGHNA and CDR2 YNFKEQ come from the germline V gene. The CDR3 consists of 17 residues. V lost 2 bases and J lost 0, with 14 bases in between. CDR3 sequence reads: CASSQPKGGGSYNEQFF. CDR3 DNA: TGTGCCAGCAGCCAACCCAAGGGGGGAGGCTCCTACAATGAGCAGTTCTTC.

This clonotype was found a few times. V and J are TRBV12-3 or TRBV12-4 and TRBJ2-7; D unresolved. With 4 bases removed from V and 5 bases from J, the gap between germline ends came to 9 bases. CDR3 length equals 12 residues. This chain's CDR3 is CASSSIAHEQYF. CDR3 DNA sequence: TGTGCCAGCAGTTCTATAGCTCACGAGCAGTACTTC.

V is TRBV5-1 and J is TRBJ2-1; TRBD2 is a possible D gene (6 bases). The CDR3 has 15 residues. Germline loops: CDR1 SGHRS, CDR2 YFSETQ. The V end was cut by 0 bases, the J end by 2 bases, with 9 bases between. CDR3 nucleotides: TGCGCCAGCAGCTTGGATCTAGCGACCTACAATGAGCAGTTCTTC. This codes for CASSLDLATYNEQFF.

The chain joins TRBV7-9 to TRBJ2-7; D possibly matches TRBD1 or TRBD2 (6 bases each). V was pared by 0 bases and J by 4 bases, with 16 bases between. CDR3 length equals 16 residues. Germline assignment: CDR1 SEHNR and CDR2 FQNEAQ (reference sequence). CDR3 sequence: CASSLAGRGGFYEQYF. Written as DNA, the CDR3 is TGTGCCAGCAGCTTAGCCGGCAGGGGAGGTTTTTACGAGCAGTACTTC.

In its sample, this clonotype was seen a few times. The V call is TRBV18, the J call TRBJ2-1, with D unclear. V gave up 0 bases and J gave up 3 bases, with 9 bases separating them. Germline V gives CDR1 KGHSH, CDR2 LQKENI. CDR3 length equals 15 residues. CDR3 DNA sequence: TGTGCCAGCTCACCACCCTTGGCGGTCTACAATGAGCAGTTCTTC. Translating gives CASSPPLAVYNEQFF.

V usage is TRBV18 and J usage is TRBJ2-2, with 9 bases lining up with TRBD1. The CDR3 has 17 amino acids. Germline loops: CDR1 KGHSH, CDR2 LQKENI. Germline trimming cut 0 bases from V and 1 base from J; bases unmatched to any gene: 3. The CDR3 spells CASSPPEGQGNTGELFF. The CDR3 coding sequence is TGTGCCAGCTCACCACCGGAGGGACAGGGGAACACCGGGGAGCTGTTTTTT.

The chain combines TRBV20-1 with TRBJ1-2; no definite D call. The length of the CDR3 is 16 residues. CDR1 DFQATT and CDR2 SNEGSKA come from the germline V gene (reference sequence). The V gene lost 2 bases and the J gene lost 5 bases, with 21 bases spanning the gap. The DNA for the CDR3 is TGCAGTGCTAGAACCGGATGGGATCAGGCTTTTTATGGCTACACCTTC. Protein sequence: CSARTGWDQAFYGYTF.

Only a few counts were recorded for this clonotype. V and J are TRBV7-9 and TRBJ1-1; D is unresolved. Germline V gives CDR1 SEHNR, CDR2 FQNEAQ (reference sequence). The CDR3 contains 13 residues. Trimming stripped 7 bases from V and 6 bases from J, with 15 bases between. CDR3 sequence reads: CASTLEAGAEAFF. The CDR3 region has the DNA TGTGCCAGCACCCTGGAAGCGGGTGCTGAAGCTTTCTTT.

This clonotype appeared many times. At one of its ends the junction is not consistent with the germline gene, which may arise from a read error. The CDR3 reads CASSLGGSTDTQYF. For the CDR3, the DNA is TGTGCCAGCAGCTTAGGTGGTAGCACAGATACGCAGTATTTT. J is TRBJ2-3 and V is TRBV12-3 or TRBV12-4, with D unresolved. CDR3 size: 14 residues.

This clonotype was seen more than once but under ten times. This chain links TRBV5-1 with TRBJ1-2; 7 bases are shared with TRBD1. Trimming removed 0 bases from V and 8 bases from J; junction bases left unmatched: 10. This CDR3 is built from 15 residues. Germline V gives CDR1 SGHRS, CDR2 YFSETQ. CDR3 bases: TGCGCCAGCAGCTTGGGGGGGACAGAGCGCCGCGGCTACACCTTC. This sequence encodes CASSLGGTERRGYTF.

This clonotype was observed at least ten times. The chain uses TRBV5-1 and TRBJ2-3, with 8 bases fitting TRBD2. From germline, CDR1 is SGHRS and CDR2 YFSETQ. The CDR3 runs to 16 residues. The J segment lost 8 bases and the V segment lost 0 bases, leaving 11 bases of the junction unmatched. In DNA form, the CDR3 reads TGCGCCAGCAGCTTGGGGCAAGCGGGAGACGGGGTTACGCAGTATTTT. Residues: CASSLGQAGDGVTQYF.

This clonotype occurred many times. CDR3 bases: TGCGCCAGCAGCTTGGTTCGGATCACTGGGGCCAACGTCCTGACTTTC. It codes for CASSLVRITGANVLTF. The V call is TRBV5-1, the J call TRBJ2-6; D is unresolved. Deletions cut 0 bases from V and 2 bases from J, with 9 bases between. Germline CDR1 and CDR2: SGHRS and YFSETQ. The CDR3 runs to 16 residues. The whole variable domain, remainder taken from reference TRBV5-1 and TRBJ2-6, is KAGVTQTPRYLIKTRGQQVTLSCSPISGHRSVSWYQQTPGQGLQFLFEYFSETQRNKGNFPGRFSGRQFSNSRSEMNVSTLELGDSALYLCASSLVRITGANVLTFGAGSRLTVL.

V is TRBV5-1 and J is TRBJ2-3; D is unresolved. Germline V gene sequence: CDR1 SGHRS, CDR2 YFSETQ. Trimming took 4 bases from V and 5 from J, leaving 17 bases between them. The CDR3 loop spans 15 amino acids. The CDR3 protein is CASSPPNRAQDTQYF. In DNA form, the CDR3 reads TGCGCCAGCAGCCCGCCGAATAGGGCCCAAGATACGCAGTATTTT.

This chain links TRBV5-1 with TRBJ2-3, with TRBD2 identical over 7 bases. This CDR3 region has 15 residues. Germline V gene data show CDR1 as SGHRS and CDR2 as YFSETQ. The V segment lost 2 bases and the J segment 5 bases; nucleotides outside the gene matches: 8. In DNA, the CDR3 is TGCGCCAGCAGCTTAGTGCGGGAGCAGATAGATACGCAGTATTTT. Its protein product is CASSLVREQIDTQYF.

The genes are TRBV27 and TRBJ2-1; 8 bases map to TRBD1. Germline V gene data show CDR1 as MNHEY and CDR2 as SMNVEV (reference sequence). The CDR3 is 17 amino acids. Trimming cost V 2 bases and J 4 bases; bases outside gene matches: 10. This chain's CDR3 is CASSLVAGTGLYNEQFF. CDR3 DNA sequence: TGTGCCAGCAGTTTAGTTGCCGGGACAGGTCTTTACAATGAGCAGTTCTTC.

This clonotype was counted a few times. The rearrangement uses TRBV23-1 and TRBJ2-7; the D is unclear. TRBV23-1 is recorded as an ORF, its role being uncertain. V dropped 1 base and J dropped 5 bases, with 6 bases sitting between them. The CDR3 runs to 12 residues. The CDR3: CASSQFRNEQYF. In nucleotides, the CDR3 is TGCGCCAGCAGTCAATTTCGGAACGAGCAGTACTTC.

This clonotype showed up just a few times. The rearrangement joins TRBV2 to TRBJ2-1; 9 bases match TRBD1. With 5 bases clipped from V and 7 bases from J, the junction kept 9 bases outside the gene matches. The CDR3 spans 15 residues. CDR1 and CDR2 (germline): SNHLY, FYNNEI. The CDR3, as DNA: TGTGCCAGCAGTCCCGGACAGGGGAGGGAAAATGAGCAGTTCTTC. Translation gives CASSPGQGRENEQFF. The full variable domain, rest sourced from reference TRBV2 and TRBJ2-1, is EPEVTQTPSHQVTQMGQEVILRCVPISNHLYFYWYRQILGQKVEFLVSFYNNEISEKSEIFDDQFSVERPDGSNFTLKIRSTKLEDSAMYFCASSPGQGRENEQFFGPGTRLTVL.

Only a few counts were recorded for this clonotype. The chain combines TRBV7-9 with TRBJ2-3; 9 bases agree with TRBD1. The CDR3 extends over 16 amino acids. The J segment lost 2 bases and the V segment lost 5 bases, leaving 8 bases of the junction unmatched. Germline V gene data show CDR1 as SEHNR and CDR2 as FQNEAQ (reference sequence). The CDR3 is CASSPMTGGITDTQYF. CDR3 bases: TGTGCCAGCAGCCCTATGACAGGGGGGATCACAGATACGCAGTATTTT.

This rearrangement joins TRBV7-3 to TRBJ2-1; 9 bases align to TRBD2. V gave up 5 bases and J gave up 7 bases; unmatched junction bases: 9. CDR3 length equals 15 residues. The V gene's germline CDR1 is SGHTA and CDR2 FQGTGA. The CDR3 loop is CASSSSGSETNEQFF. Here the CDR3 DNA reads TGTGCCAGCAGCAGTAGCGGGAGTGAGACGAATGAGCAGTTCTTC.

This clonotype showed up just a few times. The J gene is TRBJ1-4, the V gene TRBV29-1; 10 bases align to TRBD1. Germline CDR1 is SQVTM and CDR2 is ANQGSEA. The ends lost 7 bases at V and 5 bases at J; junction bases unmatched: 4. The CDR3 contains 13 residues. CDR3 amino acids: CSARTGGNEKLFF. The CDR3 nucleotides read TGCAGCGCTAGGACAGGGGGAAATGAAAAACTGTTTTTT.

A few counts support this clonotype. The V and J genes are TRBV18 and TRBJ2-5; D call uncertain. Germline V CDR1 and CDR2: KGHSH, LQKENI. Trimming left V 6 bases short and J 7 bases short, with 9 bases between. The CDR3 is 11 amino acids. In DNA, the CDR3 is TGTGCCAGCTCCTCCGGCGGGACCCAGTACTTC. Translating gives CASSSGGTQYF.

The chain links TRBV5-1 to TRBJ2-7; no definite D call. Germline V CDR1 and CDR2: SGHRS, YFSETQ. The CDR3 is 14 amino acids. V was cut by 2 bases and J by 4 bases, with 13 bases left in between. CDR3 sequence: CASSLSPSRYEQYF. CDR3 bases: TGCGCCAGCAGCTTATCGCCTTCTCGTTACGAGCAGTACTTC.

The genes are TRBV7-2 and TRBJ2-1, with a possible D match to TRBD2 (6 bases). Trimming cost V 5 bases and J 4 bases, with 18 bases left between them. Germline CDR1 is SGHTA and CDR2 is FQGNSA. This CDR3 spans 16 amino acids. The CDR3 region is CASSQEIGGWYNEQFF. The CDR3 DNA reads as TGTGCCAGCAGCCAAGAAATAGGAGGGTGGTACAATGAGCAGTTCTTC.